The entry that follows covers one T cell receptor beta chain sequence. Per the germline V gene, CDR1 is MDHEN and CDR2 is SYDVKM. The CDR3 sequence is 11 residues long. Trimming left V 7 bases short and J 8 bases short, with 11 bases between. The data originate from a study of cytomegalovirus exposure and HLA in healthy donors. PCR employed 60 Vbeta and 13 Jbeta primers. Measured with immunoSEQ multiplex PCR; TCRdb has only the in-frame clones, and not every one. Of around 150,000 clones listed, around four fifths are singletons. The TCR sequence derives from a man aged 18-30 years in good health and CMV-seronegative. Sequencing was done on a sample of PBMCs. The gene calls are TRBV28 and TRBJ1-2, with D unclear. The chain's CDR3 is CASTDPKGYTF. Here the CDR3 DNA reads TGTGCCAGCACCGATCCTAAGGGCTACACCTTC.